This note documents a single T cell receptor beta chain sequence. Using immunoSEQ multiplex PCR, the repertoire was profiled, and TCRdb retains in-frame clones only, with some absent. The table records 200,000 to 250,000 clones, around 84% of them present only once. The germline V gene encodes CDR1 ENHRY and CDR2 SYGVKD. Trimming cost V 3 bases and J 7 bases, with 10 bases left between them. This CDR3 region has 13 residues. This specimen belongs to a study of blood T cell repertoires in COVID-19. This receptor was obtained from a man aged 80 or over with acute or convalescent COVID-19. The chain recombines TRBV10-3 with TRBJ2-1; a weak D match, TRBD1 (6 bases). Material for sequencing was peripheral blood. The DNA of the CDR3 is TGTGCCATCAGTGACTGGCAGGGGAATGAGCAGTTCTTC. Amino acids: CAISDWQGNEQFF.